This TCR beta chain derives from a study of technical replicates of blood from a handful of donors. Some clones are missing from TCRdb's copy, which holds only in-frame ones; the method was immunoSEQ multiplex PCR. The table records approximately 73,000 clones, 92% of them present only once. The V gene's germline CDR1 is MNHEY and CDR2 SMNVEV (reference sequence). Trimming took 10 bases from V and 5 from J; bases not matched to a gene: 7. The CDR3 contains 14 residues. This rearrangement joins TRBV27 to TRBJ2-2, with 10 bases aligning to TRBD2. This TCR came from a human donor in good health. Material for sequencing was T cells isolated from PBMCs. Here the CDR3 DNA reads TGTGCCACCCTAGCGGGAGTATATACCGGGGAGCTGTTTTTT. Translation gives CATLAGVYTGELFF.